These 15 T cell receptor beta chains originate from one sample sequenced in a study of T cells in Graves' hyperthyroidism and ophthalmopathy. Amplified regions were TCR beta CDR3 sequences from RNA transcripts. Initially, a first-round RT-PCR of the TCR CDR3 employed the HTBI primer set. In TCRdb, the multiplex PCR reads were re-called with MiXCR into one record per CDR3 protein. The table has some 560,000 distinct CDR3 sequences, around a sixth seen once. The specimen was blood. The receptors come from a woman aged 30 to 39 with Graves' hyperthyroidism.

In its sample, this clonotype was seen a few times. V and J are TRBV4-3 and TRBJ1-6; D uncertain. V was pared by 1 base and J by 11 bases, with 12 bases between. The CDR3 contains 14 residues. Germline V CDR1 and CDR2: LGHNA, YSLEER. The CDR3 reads CASSQGHAAAPLHF. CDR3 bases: TGCGCCAGCAGCCAAGGACATGCCGCCGCACCCCTCCACTTT.

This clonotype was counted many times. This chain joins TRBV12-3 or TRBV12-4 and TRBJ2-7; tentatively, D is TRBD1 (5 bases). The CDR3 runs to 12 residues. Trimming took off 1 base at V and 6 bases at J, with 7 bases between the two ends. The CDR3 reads CASSLGQTEQYF. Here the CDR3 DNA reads TGTGCCAGCAGTTTAGGACAGACCGAGCAGTACTTC.

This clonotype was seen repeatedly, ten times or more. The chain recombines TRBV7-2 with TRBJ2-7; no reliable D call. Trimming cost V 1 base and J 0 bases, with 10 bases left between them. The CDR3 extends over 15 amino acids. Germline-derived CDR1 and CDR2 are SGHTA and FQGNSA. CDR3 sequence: CASSLVKDGSYEQYF. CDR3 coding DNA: TGTGCCAGCAGCTTAGTAAAGGACGGCTCCTACGAGCAGTACTTC.

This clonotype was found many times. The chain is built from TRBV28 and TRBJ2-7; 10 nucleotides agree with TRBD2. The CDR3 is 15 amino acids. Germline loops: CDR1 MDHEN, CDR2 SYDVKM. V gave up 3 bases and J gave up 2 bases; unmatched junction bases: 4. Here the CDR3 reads CASSFGLAEAYEQYF. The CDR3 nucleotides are TGTGCCAGCAGTTTTGGACTAGCGGAAGCCTACGAGCAGTACTTC.

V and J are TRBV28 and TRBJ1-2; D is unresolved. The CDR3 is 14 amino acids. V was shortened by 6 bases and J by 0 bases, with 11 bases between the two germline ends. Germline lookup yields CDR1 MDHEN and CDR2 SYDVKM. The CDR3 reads CASSLVLTNYGYTF. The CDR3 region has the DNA TGTGCCAGCAGCCTGGTACTGACTAACTATGGCTACACCTTC.

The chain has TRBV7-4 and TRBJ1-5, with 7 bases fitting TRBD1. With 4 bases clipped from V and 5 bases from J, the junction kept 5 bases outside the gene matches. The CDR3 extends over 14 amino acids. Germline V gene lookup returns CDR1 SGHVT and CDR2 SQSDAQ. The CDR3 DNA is TGTGCCAGCAGCTCCTTCGGGACAGATCAGCCCCAGCATTTT. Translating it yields CASSSFGTDQPQHF.

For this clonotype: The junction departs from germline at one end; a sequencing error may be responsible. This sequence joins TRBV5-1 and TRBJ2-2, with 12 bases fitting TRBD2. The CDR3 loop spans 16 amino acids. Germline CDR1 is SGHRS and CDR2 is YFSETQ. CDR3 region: CASSLGLAGATGELVF. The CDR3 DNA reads TGCGCCAGCAGCTTGGGACTAGCGGGAGCCACCGGGGAGCTGGTTTTT. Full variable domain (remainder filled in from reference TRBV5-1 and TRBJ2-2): KAGVTQTPRYLIKTRGQQVTLSCSPISGHRSVSWYQQTPGQGLQFLFEYFSETQRNKGNFPGRFSGRQFSNSRSEMNVSTLELGDSALYLCASSLGLAGATGELVFGEGSRLTVL.

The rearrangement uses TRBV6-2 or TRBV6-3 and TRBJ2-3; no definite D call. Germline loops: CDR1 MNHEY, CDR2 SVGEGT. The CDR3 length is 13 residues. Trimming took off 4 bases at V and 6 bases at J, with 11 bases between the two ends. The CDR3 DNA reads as TGTGCCAGCAGTTTTAGCCATCGGGATACGCAGTATTTT. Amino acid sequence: CASSFSHRDTQYF.

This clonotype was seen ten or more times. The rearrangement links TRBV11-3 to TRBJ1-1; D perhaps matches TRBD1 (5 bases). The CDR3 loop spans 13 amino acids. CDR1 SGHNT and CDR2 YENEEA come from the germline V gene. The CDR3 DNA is TGTGCTACTAGATCCAGGGCTAGCACTGAAGCTTTCTTT. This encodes CATRSRASTEAFF.

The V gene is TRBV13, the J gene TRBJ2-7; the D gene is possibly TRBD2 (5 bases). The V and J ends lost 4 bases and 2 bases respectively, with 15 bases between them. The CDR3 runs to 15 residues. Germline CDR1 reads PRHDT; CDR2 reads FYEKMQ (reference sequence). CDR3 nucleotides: TGTGCCAGCAGCTCTCACGCGGACGGGGCCTACGAGCAGTACTTC. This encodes CASSSHADGAYEQYF.

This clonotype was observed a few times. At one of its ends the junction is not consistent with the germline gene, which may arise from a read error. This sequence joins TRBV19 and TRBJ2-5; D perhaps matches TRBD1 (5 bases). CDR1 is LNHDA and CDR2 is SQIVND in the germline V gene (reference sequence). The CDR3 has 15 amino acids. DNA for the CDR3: TGTGCCAGTAGCTCCCCGACAGCCTTCCAAGAAACCCAGTACTTC. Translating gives CASSSPTAFQETQYF. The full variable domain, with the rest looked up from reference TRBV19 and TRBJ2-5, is DGGITQSPKYLFRKEGQNVTLSCEQNLNHDAMYWYRQDPGQGLRLIYYSQIVNDFQKGDIAEGYSVSREKKESFPLTVTSAQKNPTAFYLCASSSPTAFQETQYFGPGTRLLVL.

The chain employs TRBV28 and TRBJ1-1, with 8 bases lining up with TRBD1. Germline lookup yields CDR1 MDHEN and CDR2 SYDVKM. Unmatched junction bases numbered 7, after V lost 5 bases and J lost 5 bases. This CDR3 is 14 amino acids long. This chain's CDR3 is CASSPGGAYTEAFF. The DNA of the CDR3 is TGTGCCAGCAGTCCAGGGGGCGCATATACTGAAGCTTTCTTT.

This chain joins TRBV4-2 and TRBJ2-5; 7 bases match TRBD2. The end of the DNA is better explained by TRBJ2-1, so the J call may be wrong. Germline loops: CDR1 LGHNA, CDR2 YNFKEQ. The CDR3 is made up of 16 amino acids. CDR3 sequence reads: CASSQEGGVPGETQFF. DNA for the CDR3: TGTGCCAGCAGCCAAGAGGGGGGGGTACCGGGAGAGACCCAGTTCTTC.

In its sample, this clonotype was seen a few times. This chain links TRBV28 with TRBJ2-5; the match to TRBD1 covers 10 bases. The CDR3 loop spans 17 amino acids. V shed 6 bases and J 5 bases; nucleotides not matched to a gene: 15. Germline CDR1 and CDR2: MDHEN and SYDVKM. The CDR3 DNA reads TGTGCCAGCAGCCCCCTACCGGGACAGGGGTTGGGGGAGACCCAGTACTTC. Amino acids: CASSPLPGQGLGETQYF. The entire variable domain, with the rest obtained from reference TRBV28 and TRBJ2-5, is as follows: DVKVTQSSRYLVKRTGEKVFLECVQDMDHENMFWYRQDPGLGLRLIYFSYDVKMKEKGDIPEGYSVSREKKERFSLILESASTNQTSMYLCASSPLPGQGLGETQYFGPGTRLLVL.

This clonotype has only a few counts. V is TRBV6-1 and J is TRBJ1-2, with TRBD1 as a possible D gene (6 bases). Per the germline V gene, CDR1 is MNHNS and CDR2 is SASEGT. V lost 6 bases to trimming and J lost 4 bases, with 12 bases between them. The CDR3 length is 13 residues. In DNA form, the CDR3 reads TGTGCCAGCAGCGTACAGGGCGGCTATGGCTACACCTTC. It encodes CASSVQGGYGYTF.